This TCR beta chain was retrieved from a study of control samples from healthy donors and cancer patients. V dropped 3 bases and J dropped 7; count of bases not matched to a gene: 5. This CDR3 comprises 14 residues. Per the germline V gene, CDR1 is SGHKS and CDR2 is YYEKEE (reference sequence). Method: immunoSEQ multiplex PCR; TCRdb's copy keeps in-frame clones and lacks some. This table holds approximately 100,000 clones, roughly 86% found once. The chain is built from TRBV5-5 and TRBJ2-1, with TRBD1 identical over 9 bases. The origin of this receptor is a man aged 25 to 45 in good health. Specimen: blood. The CDR3 coding sequence is TGTGCCAGCAGCTCCGGGACAGGGCGGAATGAGCAGTTCTTC. This gives the protein CASSSGTGRNEQFF.